These 25 T cell receptor beta chains came from one sample sequenced in a study of early stage breast cancer tumors. Measured with immunoSEQ multiplex PCR; TCRdb has only the in-frame clones, and not every one. The sample consists of more than 60,000 clones, 70% to 85% of them appearing once. Material: blood. The receptors derive from a person in their sixties or seventies with breast cancer.

This chain connects TRBV6-5 to TRBJ1-1, with D possibly being TRBD1 (5 bases). With 6 bases removed from V and 5 bases from J, the gap between germline ends came to 10 bases. This CDR3 has 12 residues. Germline V lookup: CDR1 MNHEY, CDR2 SVGAGI. CDR3 coding DNA: TGTGCCAGCAGAGTCGGGACGACTGAAGCTTTCTTT. Its protein product is CASRVGTTEAFF.

V usage is TRBV25-1 and J usage is TRBJ1-1; unclear D gene. The CDR3 sequence is 13 residues long. Per germline, CDR1 MGHDK and CDR2 SYGVNS. V was shortened by 2 bases and J by 1 base, with 5 bases between the two germline ends. CDR3 DNA: TGTGCCAGCAGTGAAGGCGGGAACACTGAAGCTTTCTTT. It translates to CASSEGGNTEAFF. The entire variable domain, with the rest obtained from reference TRBV25-1 and TRBJ1-1, is as follows: EADIYQTPRYLVIGTGKKITLECSQTMGHDKMYWYQQDPGMELHLIHYSYGVNSTEKGDLSSESTVSRIRTEHFPLTLESARPSHTSQYLCASSEGGNTEAFFGQGTRLTVV.

The chain has TRBV5-6 and TRBJ2-7; the D is unclear. This CDR3 has 12 amino acids. With 3 bases removed from V and 1 base from J, the gap between germline ends came to 5 bases. CDR1 and CDR2 (germline): SGHDT, YYEEEE. The CDR3 sequence: CASSWTSYEQYF. CDR3 coding DNA: TGTGCCAGCAGCTGGACGTCCTACGAGCAGTACTTC.

The genes are TRBV6-5 and TRBJ2-2; tentatively, D is TRBD1 (6 bases). V shed 7 bases and J shed 8 bases, with 17 bases lying between them. Per the germline V gene, CDR1 is MNHEY and CDR2 is SVGAGI. CDR3 length: 14 residues. Here the CDR3 reads CASIPQGSTGELFF. CDR3 sequence (DNA): TGTGCCAGCATTCCACAGGGTTCGACGGGGGAGCTGTTTTTT.

The chain recombines TRBV30 with TRBJ2-1; TRBD2 aligns across 10 bases. J gave up 6 bases and V 5 bases, and 7 bases lay outside the gene matches. Germline V CDR1 and CDR2: GTSNPN, SVGIG (reference sequence). The CDR3 loop spans 14 amino acids. The CDR3 region is CAWHPGLASNEQFF. As DNA, the CDR3 is TGTGCCTGGCATCCGGGACTAGCGTCCAATGAGCAGTTCTTC.

The chain joins TRBV15 to TRBJ1-5, with 8 bases aligning to TRBD1. J was trimmed by 7 bases and V by 2 bases; bases with no gene match: 7. The CDR3 contains 15 residues. Per germline, CDR1 LNHNV and CDR2 YYDKDF (reference sequence). The CDR3 DNA reads TGTGCCACCAGCAGACCCGGGACAGGCGTACAGCCCCAGCATTTT. This sequence encodes CATSRPGTGVQPQHF.

This chain connects TRBV29-1 to TRBJ2-5; TRBD2 agrees at 13 bases. Germline assignment: CDR1 SQVTM and CDR2 ANQGSEA. V shed 4 bases, J shed 3 bases, and the junction held 2 bases outside the gene matches. CDR3 length equals 14 residues. The CDR3 here is CSVAGLAGKETQYF. CDR3 in DNA: TGCAGCGTTGCGGGACTAGCGGGGAAAGAGACCCAGTACTTC.

This clone was counted only a few times. The J gene is TRBJ1-3, the V gene TRBV28; D is perhaps TRBD1 (5 bases). The CDR3 is 14 residues long. Trimming stripped 3 bases from V and 4 bases from J, with 10 bases between. Germline V CDR1 and CDR2: MDHEN, SYDVKM. In DNA form, the CDR3 reads TGTGCCAGCAGTTTCGGAGGGGAAGGAAACACCATATATTTT. Protein product: CASSFGGEGNTIYF.

This chain joins TRBV9 and TRBJ2-3; the match to TRBD2 covers 9 bases. The CDR3 is 17 amino acids. Germline loops: CDR1 SGDLS, CDR2 YYNGEE. J lost 6 bases, V lost 1 base, and 12 bases had no gene match. CDR3 protein: CASSVPGQREVGDTQYF. CDR3 sequence (DNA): TGTGCCAGCAGCGTACCCGGGCAGCGGGAGGTCGGGGATACGCAGTATTTT.

The rearrangement uses TRBV30 and TRBJ1-3; D is perhaps TRBD1 (6 bases). Trimming took 4 bases from V and 2 from J, leaving 12 bases between them. The CDR3 runs to 14 residues. Germline CDR1 and CDR2: GTSNPN and SVGIG (reference sequence). The CDR3 sequence: CAWKLWGPGNTIYF. The CDR3 DNA is TGTGCCTGGAAGTTGTGGGGGCCTGGAAACACCATATATTTT.

The J gene is TRBJ1-5, the V gene TRBV6-5, with D unresolved. The germline gives CDR1 MNHEY, CDR2 SVGAGI. This CDR3 is built from 13 residues. Trimming left V 5 bases short and J 3 bases short, with 8 bases between. CDR3 loop: CASSRGSNQPQHF. CDR3 nucleotide sequence: TGTGCCAGCAGTCGGGGATCCAATCAGCCCCAGCATTTT.

The chain joins TRBV14 to TRBJ2-7, with D possibly matching TRBD2 (5 bases). The V end lost 0 bases, the J end lost 7 bases, and 10 bases lay between the germline ends. The CDR3 spans 13 residues. Per germline, CDR1 SGHDN and CDR2 FVKESK. As DNA, the CDR3 is TGTGCCAGCAGCCAAGACCTAACGGGAGAGCAGTACTTC. This sequence encodes CASSQDLTGEQYF.

The chain couples TRBV5-6 to TRBJ2-1; 8 bases fit TRBD2. Germline V gene data show CDR1 as SGHDT and CDR2 as YYEEEE. The CDR3 spans 17 residues. Trimming at V came to 4 bases and at J to 3 bases, leaving 12 bases not matched to a gene. The CDR3 DNA reads TGTGCCAGCAGCCTCCGGTGGGCGGGGGGCCTCTACAATGAGCAGTTCTTC. Translation: CASSLRWAGGLYNEQFF.

The V call is TRBV5-1, the J call TRBJ1-4; TRBD1 aligns across 8 bases. The germline V gene has CDR1 SGHRS and CDR2 YFSETQ. The trim removed 4 bases at V and 0 bases at J, leaving 5 bases unmatched. The CDR3 runs 16 residues. For the CDR3, the DNA is TGCGCCAGCAGCGGGACAGGAGTCGCAACTAATGAAAAACTGTTTTTT. Translation: CASSGTGVATNEKLFF.

This sequence joins TRBV2 and TRBJ1-1, with D possibly TRBD1 on 6 matching bases. Germline assignment: CDR1 SNHLY and CDR2 FYNNEI. The CDR3 totals 13 residues. Trimming took 6 bases from V and 6 from J, leaving 14 bases between them. The CDR3 loop is CASRSGARAEAFF. CDR3 DNA: TGTGCCAGCAGATCGGGGGCGCGGGCTGAAGCTTTCTTT.

This clone appeared a single time. This chain links TRBV27 with TRBJ2-1; 8 bases match TRBD1. Per germline, CDR1 MNHEY and CDR2 SMNVEV (reference sequence). CDR3 size: 15 residues. V gave up 3 bases and J gave up 8 bases; unmatched junction bases: 9. The DNA for the CDR3 is TGTGCCAGCAGTTTGGTTCGGACAGGGAATGATGAGCAGTTCTTC. This encodes CASSLVRTGNDEQFF.

The chain couples TRBV19 to TRBJ2-1, with TRBD1 matching over 7 bases. The CDR3 loop spans 13 amino acids. Trimming removed 0 bases from V and 9 bases from J; junction bases left unmatched: 2. Germline V CDR1 and CDR2: LNHDA, SQIVND (reference sequence). DNA of the CDR3: TGTGCCAGTAGTATAGATCGGACAGGTGAGCAGTTCTTC. Amino acids: CASSIDRTGEQFF.

This clone was counted a single time. The V gene is TRBV2, the J gene TRBJ2-5; D ambiguous. Trimming left V 4 bases short and J 5 bases short, with 11 bases between. Per germline, CDR1 SNHLY and CDR2 FYNNEI. This CDR3 region has 13 residues. As DNA, the CDR3 is TGTGCCAGCAGTGCCGGCTTAGGCGAGACCCAGTACTTC. The encoded protein is CASSAGLGETQYF. Complete variable domain (other parts from reference TRBV2 and TRBJ2-5): EPEVTQTPSHQVTQMGQEVILRCVPISNHLYFYWYRQILGQKVEFLVSFYNNEISEKSEIFDDQFSVERPDGSNFTLKIRSTKLEDSAMYFCASSAGLGETQYFGPGTRLLVL.

This clone has only a few counts. The chain links TRBV9 to TRBJ1-1; possibly TRBD1 for D (6 bases). The CDR3 has 15 residues. Germline-derived CDR1 and CDR2 are SGDLS and YYNGEE. V dropped 4 bases and J dropped 0 bases, with 13 bases sitting between them. The CDR3 DNA reads TGTGCCAGCAGCAGATCGGACAGATTGAACACTGAAGCTTTCTTT. Translated, it gives CASSRSDRLNTEAFF.

The chain links TRBV19 to TRBJ1-5, with 10 bases identical to TRBD1. CDR1 LNHDA and CDR2 SQIVND come from the germline V gene (reference sequence). The CDR3 totals 17 residues. Trimming removed 1 base from V and 5 bases from J; junction bases left unmatched: 8. CDR3 residues: CASSIVSGQGSYQPQHF. The CDR3 nucleotides read TGTGCCAGTAGTATAGTTTCGGGACAGGGGTCTTATCAGCCCCAGCATTTT.

This chain joins TRBV15 and TRBJ2-7; D is possibly TRBD1 (6 bases). Germline lookup yields CDR1 LNHNV and CDR2 YYDKDF (reference sequence). The V end was cut by 1 base, the J end by 7 bases, with 14 bases between. The CDR3 has 14 amino acids. The CDR3, as DNA: TGTGCCACCAGCAGAGTGCAGGGGAGTCAGGAGCAGTACTTC. Translation gives CATSRVQGSQEQYF.

This clone has a single count. Written as DNA, the CDR3 is TGTGCCAGTAGTATTAGGGGCGGGGGCGCGGGCACTGAAGCTTTCTTT. Translation: CASSIRGGGAGTEAFF. The genes are TRBV19 and TRBJ1-1, with D maybe TRBD1 (6 bases). Trimming stripped 3 bases from V and 4 bases from J, with 18 bases between. This CDR3 region has 16 residues. Germline CDR1 is LNHDA and CDR2 is SQIVND (reference sequence).

The chain couples TRBV19 to TRBJ2-2, with D possibly matching TRBD1 (5 bases). Germline V gene data show CDR1 as LNHDA and CDR2 as SQIVND (reference sequence). Between the trimmed V and J ends, which lost 4 bases and 2 bases, there was a span of 17 bases. This CDR3 contains 17 residues. CDR3 in amino acids: CASSTLQEPLNTGELFF. DNA of the CDR3: TGTGCCAGTAGTACTTTACAGGAACCCCTTAACACCGGGGAGCTGTTTTTT.

The CDR3 sequence is CASSLGLVRGNTIYF. CDR3 nucleotide sequence: TGTGCCAGCAGCTTGGGGTTGGTGCGGGGAAACACCATATATTTT. V is TRBV5-8 and J is TRBJ1-3; D is ambiguous. The germline V and J ends were trimmed by 0 bases and 4 bases, with 11 bases remaining between them. Germline loops: CDR1 SGHTS, CDR2 YDEGEE. This CDR3 comprises 15 residues.

The chain joins TRBV30 to TRBJ1-2, with 9 nucleotides matching TRBD1. Germline-derived CDR1 and CDR2 are GTSNPN and SVGIG (reference sequence). V shed 3 bases and J 0 bases; nucleotides not matched to a gene: 17. The CDR3 totals 19 residues. The CDR3 here is CAWSGRDRVTLGPNYGYTF. CDR3 sequence (DNA): TGTGCCTGGAGCGGTCGGGACAGGGTAACCTTAGGCCCTAACTATGGCTACACCTTC.